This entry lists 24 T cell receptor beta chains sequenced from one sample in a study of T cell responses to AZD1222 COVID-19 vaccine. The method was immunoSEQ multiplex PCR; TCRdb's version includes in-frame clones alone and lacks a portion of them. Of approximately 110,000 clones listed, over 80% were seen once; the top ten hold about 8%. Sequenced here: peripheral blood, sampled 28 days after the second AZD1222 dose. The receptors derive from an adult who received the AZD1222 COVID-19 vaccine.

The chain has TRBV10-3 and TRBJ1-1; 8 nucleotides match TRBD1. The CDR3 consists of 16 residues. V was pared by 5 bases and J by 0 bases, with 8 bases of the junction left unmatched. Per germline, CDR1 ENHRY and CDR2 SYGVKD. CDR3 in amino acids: CAISNPGQDVNTEAFF. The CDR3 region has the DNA TGTGCCATCAGTAACCCGGGACAGGATGTGAACACTGAAGCTTTCTTT.

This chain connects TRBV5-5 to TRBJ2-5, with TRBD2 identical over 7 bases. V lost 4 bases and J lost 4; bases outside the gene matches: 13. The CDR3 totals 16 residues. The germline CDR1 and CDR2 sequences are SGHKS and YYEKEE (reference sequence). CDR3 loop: CASSISRGGISETQYF. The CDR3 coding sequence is TGTGCCAGCAGCATTAGCCGCGGGGGTATATCAGAGACCCAGTACTTC.

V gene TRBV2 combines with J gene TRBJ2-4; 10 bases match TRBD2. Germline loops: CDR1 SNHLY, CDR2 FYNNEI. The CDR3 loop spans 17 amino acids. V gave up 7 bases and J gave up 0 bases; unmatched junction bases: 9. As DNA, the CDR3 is TGTGCCAGCAAACTAGCGGGGAACTCTCTAGCCAAAAACATTCAGTACTTC. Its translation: CASKLAGNSLAKNIQYF.

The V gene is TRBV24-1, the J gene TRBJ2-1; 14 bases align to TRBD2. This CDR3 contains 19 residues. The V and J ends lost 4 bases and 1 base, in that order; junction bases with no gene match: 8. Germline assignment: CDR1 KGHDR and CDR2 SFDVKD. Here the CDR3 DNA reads TGTGCCACCAGTGACCCGACTAGCGGGAGGGCCTTTTCCTACAATGAGCAGTTCTTC. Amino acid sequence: CATSDPTSGRAFSYNEQFF.

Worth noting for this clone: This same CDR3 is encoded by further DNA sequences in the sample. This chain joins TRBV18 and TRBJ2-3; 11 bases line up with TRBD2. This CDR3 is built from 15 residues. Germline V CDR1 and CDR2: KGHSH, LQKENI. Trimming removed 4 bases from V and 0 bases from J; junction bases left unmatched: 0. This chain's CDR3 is CASSRTSGSTDTQYF. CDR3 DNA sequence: TGTGCCAGCTCACGGACTAGCGGGAGCACAGATACGCAGTATTTT.

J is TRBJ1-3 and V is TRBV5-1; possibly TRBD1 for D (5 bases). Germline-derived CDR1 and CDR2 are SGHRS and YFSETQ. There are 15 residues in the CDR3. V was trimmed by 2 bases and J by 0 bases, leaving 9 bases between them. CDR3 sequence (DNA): TGCGCCAGCAGCTTCGGGGGAAACTCTGGAAACACCATATATTTT. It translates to CASSFGGNSGNTIYF.

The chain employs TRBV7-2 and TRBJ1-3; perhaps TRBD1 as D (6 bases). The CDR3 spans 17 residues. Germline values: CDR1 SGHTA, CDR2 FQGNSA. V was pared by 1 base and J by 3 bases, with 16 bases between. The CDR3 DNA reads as TGTGCCAGCAGCTTAGTAGGGACGGGGGCGAGTGGAAACACCATATATTTT. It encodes CASSLVGTGASGNTIYF.

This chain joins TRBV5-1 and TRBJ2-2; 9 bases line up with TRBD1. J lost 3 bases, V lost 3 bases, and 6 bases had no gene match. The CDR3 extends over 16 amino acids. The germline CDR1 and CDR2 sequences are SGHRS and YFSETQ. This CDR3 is CASSSTGGGDTGELFF. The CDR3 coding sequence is TGCGCCAGCAGCTCTACAGGGGGCGGGGACACCGGGGAGCTGTTTTTT.

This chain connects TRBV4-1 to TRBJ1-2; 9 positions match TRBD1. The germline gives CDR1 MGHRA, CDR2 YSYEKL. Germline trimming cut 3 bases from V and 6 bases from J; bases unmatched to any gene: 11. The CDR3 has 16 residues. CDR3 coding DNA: TGCGCCAGCAGCCAGACATGGGACAGGGCGGGGAATGGCTACACCTTC. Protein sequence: CASSQTWDRAGNGYTF.

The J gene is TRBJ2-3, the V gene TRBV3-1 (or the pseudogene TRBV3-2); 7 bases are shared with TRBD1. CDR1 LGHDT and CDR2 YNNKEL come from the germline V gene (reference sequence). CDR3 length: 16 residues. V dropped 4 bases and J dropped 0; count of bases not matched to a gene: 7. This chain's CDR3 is CASSPETGRSTDTQYF. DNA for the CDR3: TGTGCCAGCAGCCCTGAGACAGGGCGCAGCACAGATACGCAGTATTTT.

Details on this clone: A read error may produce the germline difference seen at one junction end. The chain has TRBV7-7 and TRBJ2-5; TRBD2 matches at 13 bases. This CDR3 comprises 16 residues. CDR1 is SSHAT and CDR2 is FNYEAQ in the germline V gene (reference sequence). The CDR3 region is CASSLTSGGAEETQYF. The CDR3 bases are TGTGCTAGCAGCTTAACTAGCGGGGGGGCAGAAGAGACCCAGTACTTC. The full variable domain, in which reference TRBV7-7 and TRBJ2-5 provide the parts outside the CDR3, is GAGVSQSPRYKVTKRGQDVTLRCDPISSHATLYWYQQALGQGPEFLTYFNYEAQPDKSGLPSDRFSAERPEGSISTLTIQRTEQRDSAMYRCASSLTSGGAEETQYFGPGTRLLVL.

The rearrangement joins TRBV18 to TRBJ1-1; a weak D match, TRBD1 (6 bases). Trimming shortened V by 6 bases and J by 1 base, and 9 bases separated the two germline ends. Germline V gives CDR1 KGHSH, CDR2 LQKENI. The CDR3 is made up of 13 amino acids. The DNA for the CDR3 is TGTGCCAGCTCTTTAGGGGGGAACACTGAAGCTTTCTTT. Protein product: CASSLGGNTEAFF.

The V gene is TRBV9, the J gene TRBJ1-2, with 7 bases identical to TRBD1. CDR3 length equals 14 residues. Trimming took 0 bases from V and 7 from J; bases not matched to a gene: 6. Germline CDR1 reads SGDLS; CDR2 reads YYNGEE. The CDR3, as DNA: TGTGCCAGCAGCGTAGAACAGGGGACGGGTGGCTACACCTTC. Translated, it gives CASSVEQGTGGYTF.

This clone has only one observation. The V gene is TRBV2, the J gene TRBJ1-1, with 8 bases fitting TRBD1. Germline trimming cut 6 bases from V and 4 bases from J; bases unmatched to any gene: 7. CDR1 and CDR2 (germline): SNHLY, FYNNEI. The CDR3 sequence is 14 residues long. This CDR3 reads CASRRGQGSTEAFF. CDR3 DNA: TGTGCCAGCAGGAGAGGACAGGGTAGCACTGAAGCTTTCTTT.

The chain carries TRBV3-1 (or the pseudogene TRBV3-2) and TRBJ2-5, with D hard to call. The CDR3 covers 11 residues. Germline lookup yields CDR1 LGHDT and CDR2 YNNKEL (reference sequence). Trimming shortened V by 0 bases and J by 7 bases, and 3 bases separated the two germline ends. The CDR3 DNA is TGTGCCAGCAGCCAAGAGGCGACCCAGTACTTC. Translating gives CASSQEATQYF.

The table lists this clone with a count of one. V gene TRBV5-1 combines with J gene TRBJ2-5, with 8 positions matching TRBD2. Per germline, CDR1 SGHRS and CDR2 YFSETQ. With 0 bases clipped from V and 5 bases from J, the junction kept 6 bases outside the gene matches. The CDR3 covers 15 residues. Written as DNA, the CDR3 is TGCGCCAGCAGCTTGGGACTAGCGTGGGGGGAGACCCAGTACTTC. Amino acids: CASSLGLAWGETQYF.

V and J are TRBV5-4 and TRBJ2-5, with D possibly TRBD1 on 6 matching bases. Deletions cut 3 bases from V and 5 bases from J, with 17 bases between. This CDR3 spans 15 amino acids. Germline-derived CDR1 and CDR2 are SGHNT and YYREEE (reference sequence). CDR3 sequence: CASSSRDMRAETQYF. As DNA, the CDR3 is TGTGCCAGCAGCTCCCGGGACATGAGAGCTGAGACCCAGTACTTC.

CDR3 residues: CASSTEGGQPQHF. CDR3 sequence (DNA): TGCGCCAGCAGCACCGAAGGAGGTCAGCCCCAGCATTTT. This chain links TRBV5-1 with TRBJ1-5; D not resolved. The germline CDR1 and CDR2 sequences are SGHRS and YFSETQ. The V and J ends lost 4 bases and 6 bases respectively, with 11 bases between them. This CDR3 is 13 amino acids long.

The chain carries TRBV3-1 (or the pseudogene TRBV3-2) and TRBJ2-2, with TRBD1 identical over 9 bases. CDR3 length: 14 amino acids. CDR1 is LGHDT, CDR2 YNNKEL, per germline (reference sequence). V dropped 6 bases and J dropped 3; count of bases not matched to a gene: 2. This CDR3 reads CASRDRGDTGELFF. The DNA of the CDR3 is TGTGCCAGCAGGGACAGGGGCGACACCGGGGAGCTGTTTTTT.

The CDR3 is CASSPVTGNIYGYTF. The CDR3 DNA reads TGTGCCAGCTCACCGGTGACAGGAAACATCTATGGCTACACCTTC. The V gene is TRBV18, the J gene TRBJ1-2; D is possibly TRBD1 (6 bases). Trimming stripped 3 bases from V and 4 bases from J, with 15 bases between. The CDR3 has 15 residues. Germline lookup yields CDR1 KGHSH and CDR2 LQKENI.

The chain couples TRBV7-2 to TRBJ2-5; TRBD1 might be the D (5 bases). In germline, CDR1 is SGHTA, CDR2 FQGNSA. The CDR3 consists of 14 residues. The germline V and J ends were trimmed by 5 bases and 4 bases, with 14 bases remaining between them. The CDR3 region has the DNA TGTGCCAGCAGCCGTGTGGGCAGGGTAGAGACCCAGTACTTC. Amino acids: CASSRVGRVETQYF.

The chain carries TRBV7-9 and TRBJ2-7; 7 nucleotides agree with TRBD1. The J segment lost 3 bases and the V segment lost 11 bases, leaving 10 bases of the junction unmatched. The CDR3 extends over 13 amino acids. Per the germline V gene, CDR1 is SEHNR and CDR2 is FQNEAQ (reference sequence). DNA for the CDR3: TGTGCCGCCTCAGAACAGGGGATCTACGAGCAGTACTTC. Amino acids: CAASEQGIYEQYF.

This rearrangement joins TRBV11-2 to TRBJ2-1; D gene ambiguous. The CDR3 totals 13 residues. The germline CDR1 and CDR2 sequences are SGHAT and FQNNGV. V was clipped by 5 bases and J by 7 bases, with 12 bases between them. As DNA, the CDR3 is TGTGCCAGCAGCCAAAGTAGGGTGAATGAGCAGTTCTTC. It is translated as CASSQSRVNEQFF.

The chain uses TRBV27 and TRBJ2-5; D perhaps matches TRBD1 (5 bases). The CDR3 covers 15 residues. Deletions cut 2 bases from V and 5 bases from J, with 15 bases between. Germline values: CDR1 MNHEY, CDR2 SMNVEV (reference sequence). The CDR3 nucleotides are TGTGCCAGCAGTTTAGGACCAGGGTCCCGGGAGACCCAGTACTTC. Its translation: CASSLGPGSRETQYF.